The 17 T cell receptor beta chains given below trace back to one sample, sequenced in a study of blood T cells in healthy people across ages (dated by TCRdb to 2015 to 2017). Library preparation was by 5' RACE. Sequencing was performed on an Illumina HiSeq 2500. A second PCR of roughly 7 to 11 cycles was performed with a sample-barcoded 5' primer and a J-beta primer mix. TCRdb reworked the public reads: Q25 trimming with fastp, MiXCR clone assembly, productive beta chains retained. For every CDR3 protein sequence, its rows merge into one entry that carries the most common genes and DNA. This sample gives some 930,000 distinct CDR3 sequences in total; just under 30% of them show up just once. The top ten clonotypes cover 9.5% to 13% of the sample. The same data also contributed to another study, on T cells of mothers and their children.

The sequenced sample consisted of blood. The receptors stem from a woman in her 40s in good health.

There are many counts of this clonotype. The V and J genes are TRBV9 and TRBJ2-7; TRBD2 matches 9 bases. Germline trimming cut 3 bases from V and 0 bases from J; bases unmatched to any gene: 7. Germline V gives CDR1 SGDLS, CDR2 YYNGEE. CDR3 length: 16 residues. CDR3 residues: CASSASGGPNSYEQYF. The CDR3 DNA is TGTGCCAGCAGCGCCAGCGGGGGGCCCAACTCCTACGAGCAGTACTTC.

This clonotype has just a few counts. V usage is TRBV12-5 and J usage is TRBJ2-3; tentative D call: TRBD1 (5 bases). The CDR3 contains 15 residues. The germline V gene encodes CDR1 LGHNT and CDR2 FRNRAP. V lost 6 bases and J 2 bases, leaving 15 bases between the germline ends. CDR3 amino acids: CASGKGPAPTDTQYF. For the CDR3, the DNA is TGTGCTAGTGGCAAGGGGCCCGCTCCCACAGATACGCAGTATTTT.

This clonotype has only a few counts. This chain uses TRBV7-9 with TRBJ2-7, with 9 bases identical to TRBD1. V lost 3 bases to trimming and J lost 6 bases; unmatched junction nucleotides: 12. CDR3 length: 16 amino acids. In germline, CDR1 is SEHNR, CDR2 FQNEAQ (reference sequence). The CDR3 is CASSLPPGQGGGEQYF. Written as DNA, the CDR3 is TGTGCCAGCAGCTTGCCTCCGGGACAGGGAGGTGGCGAGCAGTACTTC.

This clonotype was found a few times. This rearrangement joins TRBV6-6 to TRBJ1-1; unclear D gene. The CDR3 length is 13 residues. Trimming removed 8 bases at V and 1 base at J, with 11 bases between. Per germline, CDR1 MNHNY and CDR2 SVGAGI (reference sequence). CDR3 in amino acids: CASFRYWNTEAFF. CDR3 DNA: TGTGCCAGCTTCAGGTACTGGAACACTGAAGCTTTCTTT.

The sample holds a few counts of this clonotype. The rearrangement joins TRBV7-2 to TRBJ2-5; D might be TRBD2 (5 bases). The CDR3 has 15 amino acids. Germline CDR1 SGHTA, CDR2 FQGNSA. Trimming removed 4 bases at V and 4 bases at J, with 16 bases between. DNA of the CDR3: TGTGCCAGCAGCTCTCTCGGGGTTGGCGGAGAGACCCAGTACTTC. Translation: CASSSLGVGGETQYF. Variable domain in full (rest from reference TRBV7-2 and TRBJ2-5): GAGVSQSPSNKVTEKGKDVELRCDPISGHTALYWYRQSLGQGLEFLIYFQGNSAPDKSGLPSDRFSAERTGGSVSTLTIQRTQQEDSAVYLCASSSLGVGGETQYFGPGTRLLVL.

V and J are TRBV28 and TRBJ1-2, with TRBD1 matching 12 bases. CDR3 size: 16 residues. V lost 7 bases and J lost 4; bases outside the gene matches: 10. Germline V lookup: CDR1 MDHEN, CDR2 SYDVKM. The CDR3 nucleotides read TGTGCCAGCAACGAAGGGGGGACAGGGGGCAGCTATGGCTACACCTTC. This sequence encodes CASNEGGTGGSYGYTF.

This clonotype was seen a single time. This may stem from a read error, because a much larger clone lies one nucleotide away. The CDR3 bases are TGTGCCAGCAGCCCCACTAACGGGGGAGTTGAGACCCAGTACTTC. This gives the protein CASSPTNGGVETQYF. The chain employs TRBV7-3 and TRBJ2-5; TRBD2 might be the D (6 bases). The CDR3 consists of 15 residues. Germline V gives CDR1 SGHTA, CDR2 FQGTGA. Trimming pared 5 bases from V and 5 bases from J, leaving 18 bases between.

The rearrangement uses TRBV7-9 and TRBJ2-7, with a weak D call TRBD1 (6 bases). Germline V gives CDR1 SEHNR, CDR2 FQNEAQ (reference sequence). The CDR3 totals 15 residues. The V gene lost 0 bases and the J gene lost 0 bases, with 9 bases spanning the gap. The CDR3 loop is CASSLASRGSYEQYF. The CDR3 DNA follows: TGTGCCAGCAGCTTAGCGTCCAGGGGCTCCTACGAGCAGTACTTC.

This clonotype was counted between two and nine times. The chain has TRBV20-1 and TRBJ1-2; tentatively, D is TRBD1 (6 bases). The CDR3 runs to 15 residues. Trimming left V 2 bases short and J 4 bases short, with 17 bases between. Looked up from germline, CDR1 is DFQATT and CDR2 is SNEGSKA (reference sequence). The CDR3 DNA sequence: TGCAGTGCTAGATACCCTGACAGGAGTTTCTATGGCTACACCTTC. Amino acids: CSARYPDRSFYGYTF.

The rearrangement uses TRBV7-3 and TRBJ2-3; TRBD2 agrees at 7 bases. The CDR3 loop spans 13 amino acids. Germline CDR1 SGHTA, CDR2 FQGTGA. Trimming took 5 bases from V and 4 from J; bases not matched to a gene: 3. CDR3 amino acids: CASSDLAADTQYF. CDR3 sequence (DNA): TGTGCCAGCAGCGATCTAGCGGCAGATACGCAGTATTTT.

This clonotype was seen a handful of times. The chain employs TRBV24-1 and TRBJ2-5; 10 nucleotides line up with TRBD1. V shed 6 bases, J shed 4 bases, and the junction held 7 bases outside the gene matches. This CDR3 has 15 residues. Germline assignment: CDR1 KGHDR and CDR2 SFDVKD. For the CDR3, the DNA is TGTGCCACCAGTCAGGGACAGGGGTTCGGAGAGACCCAGTACTTC. It is translated as CATSQGQGFGETQYF.

This clonotype was observed at least ten times. The rearrangement joins TRBV5-1 to TRBJ2-5, with TRBD2 matching 11 bases. With 4 bases clipped from V and 2 bases from J, the junction kept 7 bases outside the gene matches. Looked up from germline, CDR1 is SGHRS and CDR2 is YFSETQ. CDR3 size: 16 residues. CDR3 in DNA: TGCGCCAGCAGCCCTCGACTAGCGGGGAGACAAGAGACCCAGTACTTC. As protein: CASSPRLAGRQETQYF.

At least ten counts were recorded for this clonotype. This sequence joins TRBV15 and TRBJ1-2; D remains ambiguous. The CDR3 is 15 residues long. CDR1 and CDR2 from the germline V gene are LNHNV and YYDKDF (reference sequence). V lost 5 bases, J lost 6 bases, and 19 bases lay in between. The CDR3 bases are TGTGCCACCAGCCCTTCTGGACGGCCCCTAAATGGCTACACCTTC. Amino acid sequence: CATSPSGRPLNGYTF.

This clonotype was seen at least ten times. The gene calls are TRBV4-2 and TRBJ2-3, with D uncertain. CDR3 size: 15 residues. The germline gives CDR1 LGHNA, CDR2 YNFKEQ. The V and J ends lost 2 bases and 9 bases respectively, with 18 bases between them. CDR3 protein: CASSQNADLGPTQYF. The CDR3 nucleotides read TGTGCCAGCAGCCAAAATGCGGACCTAGGGCCGACGCAGTATTTT.

This clonotype came up many times. A clone one base away is much larger, so this may be a read error. V is TRBV6-4 and J is TRBJ2-5; 13 nucleotides align to TRBD2. J was trimmed by 11 bases and V by 2 bases; bases with no gene match: 8. Germline CDR1 MRHNA, CDR2 SNTAGT. This CDR3 contains 15 residues. The CDR3 loop is CASSDGTSGDNEQYF. CDR3 sequence (DNA): TGTGCCAGCAGTGACGGGACTAGCGGGGACAATGAGCAGTACTTC.

The chain employs TRBV20-1 and TRBJ2-3; 9 nucleotides align to TRBD2. CDR3 length: 15 amino acids. Per germline, CDR1 DFQATT and CDR2 SNEGSKA (reference sequence). After removal of 2 bases from V and 2 bases from J, the junction contained 5 bases not matched to a gene. The CDR3 sequence is CSARPIAGVTDTQYF. Here the CDR3 DNA reads TGCAGTGCTAGACCTATAGCGGGGGTCACAGATACGCAGTATTTT.

The chain carries TRBV2 and TRBJ2-7; possibly TRBD1 for D (6 bases). Germline lookup yields CDR1 SNHLY and CDR2 FYNNEI. The CDR3 loop spans 14 amino acids. V lost 8 bases and J lost 3, with 17 bases in between. The CDR3 region is CASEGQYPLYEQYF. The DNA of the CDR3 is TGTGCCAGCGAAGGACAGTATCCCCTCTACGAGCAGTACTTC.